These T cell receptor beta chains were read from a single sample in a study of cytomegalovirus exposure and HLA in healthy donors. TCRdb's table, derived via immunoSEQ multiplex PCR, lists solely in-frame clones and lacks some. The table lists over 100,000 clones, approximately 80% of them singletons, with 22% in the top ten. The specimen was PBMCs. The receptors derive from a man in his thirties or forties in good health and CMV-seropositive. CDR3s include the opening cysteine and the closing phenylalanine or tryptophan. A D gene is named only where the DNA matches it firmly. Only part of the rows carry a size: once, few, many, or a class if the clone is expanded.

14 | TRBJ1-5 | TRBV18 | . | TRBD1 | CASSPQGDMRPQHF | TGTGCCAGCTCACCCCAGGGGGATATGAGGCCCCAGCATTTT
14 | TRBJ1-1 | TRBV5-1 | . | . | CASSLLGMDTEAFF | TGCGCCAGCAGCTTGCTGGGCATGGACACTGAAGCTTTCTTT
14 | TRBJ2-5 | TRBV5-1 | few | TRBD2 | CASSRTSAQETQYF | TGCGCCAGCAGCCGGACTAGCGCACAAGAGACCCAGTACTTC
18 | TRBJ2-1 | TRBV11-2 | . | TRBD1 | CASSTYRGQGALINEQFF | TGTGCCAGCAGCACCTACCGGGGACAGGGGGCGCTAATTAATGAGCAGTTCTTC
14 | TRBJ1-2 | TRBV18 | . | TRBD1 | CASSGQGPDYGYTF | TGTGCCAGCTCAGGACAGGGGCCGGACTATGGCTACACCTTC
15 | TRBJ1-1 | TRBV5-1 | . | TRBD1 | CASSSLGTGVPEAFF | TGCGCCAGCAGCAGCCTGGGGACAGGAGTCCCTGAAGCTTTCTTT
20 | TRBJ2-4 | TRBV19 | once | TRBD1 | CASSIYPRTGVGVDKNIQYF | TGTGCCAGTAGTATATATCCTCGGACAGGGGTGGGGGTCGACAAAAACATTCAGTACTTC
14 | TRBJ1-2 | TRBV27 | . | TRBD1 | CASSLTGGAVGYTF | TGTGCCAGCAGTTTAACAGGGGGTGCAGTCGGCTACACCTTC
16 | TRBJ1-2 | TRBV5-6 | . | TRBD1 | CASSLVDRAPNYGYTF | TGTGCCAGCAGCTTGGTGGACAGGGCGCCTAACTATGGCTACACCTTC
16 | TRBJ1-3 | TRBV10-3 | few | . | CAISEWGGVAGNTIYF | TGTGCCATCAGTGAGTGGGGAGGTGTCGCTGGAAACACCATATATTTT
17 | TRBJ2-7 | TRBV21-1 | few | . | CASSKNAGTGRRYEQYF | TGTGCCAGCAGCAAAAACGCGGGGACAGGGAGGCGCTACGAGCAGTACTTC
15 | TRBJ1-1 | TRBV19 | . | . | CASSRTGGEPTEAFF | TGTGCCAGTAGTAGAACGGGGGGGGAACCCACTGAAGCTTTCTTT
14 | TRBJ1-4 | TRBV7-9 | . | . | CSSSFIAPNEKLFF | TGTTCCAGCAGCTTTATAGCCCCCAATGAAAAACTGTTTTTT
14 | TRBJ1-2 | TRBV2 | . | TRBD1 | CASSRDSTNYGYTF | TGTGCCAGCAGTCGGGACAGCACAAACTATGGCTACACCTTC
16 | TRBJ1-6 | TRBV7-2 | . | TRBD1 | CASSLTGLPNNSPLHF | TGTGCCAGCAGCCTGACAGGGCTTCCAAATAATTCACCCCTCCACTTT
14 | TRBJ2-2 | TRBV15 | . | . | CATSSLDFTGELFF | TGTGCCACCAGCAGTTTAGACTTCACCGGGGAGCTGTTTTTT
11 | TRBJ2-5 | TRBV20-1 | once | . | CSAPRLGTQYF | TGCAGTGCTCCGCGGCTGGGGACCCAGTACTTC
14 | TRBJ1-1 | TRBV7-2 | . | . | CASSLAGLPLEAFF | TGTGCCAGCAGCTTGGCGGGTCTGCCCCTTGAAGCTTTCTTT
15 | TRBJ1-4 | TRBV28 | . | . | CASSLGDRTNEKLFF | TGTGCCAGCAGTTTAGGTGATAGAACTAATGAAAAACTGTTTTTT